Shown below are 7 T cell receptor beta chains from a single sample sequenced in a study of blood T cells in healthy people across ages. It was with a sample-barcoded 5' primer and a J-beta primer mix that a second PCR of roughly 7 to 12 cycles was run. Each CDR3 protein gets one entry after TCRdb re-called the 5' RACE reads with MiXCR. The data hold around 1.5 million distinct CDR3 sequences, with about 35% observed a single time. The sample taken for sequencing was blood. Every receptor here comes from a woman under 40 in good health.

This clonotype was counted only a few times. The chain joins TRBV20-1 to TRBJ1-5; perhaps TRBD1 as D (5 bases). Germline V gives CDR1 DFQATT, CDR2 SNEGSKA (reference sequence). Trimming pared 3 bases from V and 4 bases from J, leaving 16 bases between. The CDR3 totals 15 residues. The DNA for the CDR3 is TGCAGTGCTAGTGCAGGGTCGCCCGTTAATCAGCCCCAGCATTTT. Protein product: CSASAGSPVNQPQHF.

This chain uses TRBV24-1 with TRBJ2-3, with 13 bases that match TRBD2. Germline loops: CDR1 KGHDR, CDR2 SFDVKD. The length of the CDR3 is 17 residues. V shed 4 bases, J shed 2 bases, and the junction held 5 bases outside the gene matches. CDR3 in DNA: TGTGCCACCAGTGACCCGACTAGCGGGGGGCCCACAGATACGCAGTATTTT. The encoded protein is CATSDPTSGGPTDTQYF.

DNA of the CDR3: TGTGCCAGCAGTTTAGCGGCACTAGCGGTCCCTATGGATACGCAGTATTTT. This codes for CASSLAALAVPMDTQYF. This chain joins TRBV12-3 or TRBV12-4 and TRBJ2-3; 8 nucleotides line up with TRBD2. With V trimmed by 0 bases and J by 6 bases, 11 bases remained unmatched. The CDR3 loop spans 17 amino acids.

The chain recombines TRBV7-6 with TRBJ2-7; D remains unclear. V was shortened by 1 base and J by 5 bases, with 9 bases between the two germline ends. Germline CDR1 reads SGHVS; CDR2 reads FNYEAQ. CDR3 length: 13 amino acids. The CDR3, as DNA: TGTGCCAGCAGCTTAGTTTATCTGGACGAGCAGTACTTC. This encodes CASSLVYLDEQYF.

The chain uses TRBV11-2 and TRBJ2-1; 7 bases fit TRBD1. There are 14 residues in the CDR3. Looked up from germline, CDR1 is SGHAT and CDR2 is FQNNGV. Trimming removed 5 bases from V and 5 bases from J; junction bases left unmatched: 6. For the CDR3, the DNA is TGTGCCAGCAGCCCCGGACAGGCGAACAATGAGCAGTTCTTC. Translation gives CASSPGQANNEQFF.

To note about this clonotype: Possible read error: a much larger clone is one base away. The J gene is TRBJ1-1, the V gene TRBV7-2, with D possibly matching TRBD1 (6 bases). V lost 3 bases and J lost 4, with 15 bases in between. This CDR3 has 15 residues. The germline V gene has CDR1 SGHTA and CDR2 FQGNSA. The CDR3 loop reads CASSLGATVSTEAFF. The DNA of the CDR3 is TGTGCCAGCAGCTTGGGGGCGACCGTGAGCACTGAAGCTTTCTTT.

The genes are TRBV11-2 and TRBJ2-7; D is unclear. Germline CDR1 is SGHAT and CDR2 is FQNNGV. The V gene lost 7 bases and the J gene lost 4 bases, with 11 bases spanning the gap. The CDR3 has 12 amino acids. CDR3: CASIGVRYEQYF. The DNA of the CDR3 is TGTGCCAGCATTGGGGTCCGTTACGAGCAGTACTTC.